The clone carrying this T cell receptor (beta chain) was seen only a few times. Its cognate antigen is unknown. The data were taken from a study of T-cell reconstitution after alpha-beta-depleted transplantation in children. Study conclusions and caveats: The main origin of T-cell counts and diversity one year after transplant was newly produced T cells. Expanded clones from the graft, numbering several hundred, reportedly supplied alpha-beta T cells about two months after transplant.

Construction of the TCRbeta library involved unique molecular identifiers. TCRdb re-called the PCR reads with MiXCR, one entry per CDR3 protein. The data contain around 600,000 distinct CDR3 sequences, roughly 24% of them singletons. Trimming took off 2 bases at V and 5 bases at J, with 17 bases between the two ends. Germline lookup yields CDR1 SGHKS and CDR2 YYEKEE (reference sequence). This CDR3 contains 15 residues. Sequenced material: PBMCs, mostly from graft donor cells, taken 360 days after TCRalphabeta/CD19-depleted stem cell transplant. V usage is TRBV5-5 and J usage is TRBJ2-7, with D tentatively TRBD1 or TRBD2 (5 bases each). The sequence came from a boy under two years old who had a stem cell transplant for acute myeloid leukemia, so the T cells may come from the graft donor. Here the CDR3 reads CASSLLGAPGDEQYF. The CDR3 DNA follows: TGTGCCAGCAGCTTATTAGGGGCCCCCGGGGACGAGCAGTACTTC.